What follows describes a single T cell receptor beta chain. The antigen it recognizes is unknown. Per-nucleotide qualities are absent, and no much larger clonotype sits a single base away. The data were obtained in a study of T cells in Graves' hyperthyroidism and ophthalmopathy (dated by TCRdb to between 2018 and 2020). Background on the whole study: Peripheral blood was collected at initial diagnosis, before any treatment. The approximately 100 discovery patients were randomly divided into training and test sets at a 7:3 ratio. Prospective prediction of ophthalmopathy was tested in an independent validation cohort of fewer than 20 hyperthyroidism patients and 17 patients who later progressed to ophthalmopathy. The study also compared thyroid tissue and blood T-cell repertoires from several Graves' hyperthyroidism patients. To identify TCR V-J signatures that set the groups apart, the researchers used a discovery cohort of about a hundred patients, made up of roughly 45 with Graves' ophthalmopathy and 57 with stable Graves' hyperthyroidism. Once sampling was done, hyperthyroidism patients were given methimazole at a starting dose of 30 mg daily, whereas ophthalmopathy patients were given high-dose intravenous methylprednisolone. According to the paper, TCR Vbeta CDR3 sequencing was carried out on some 140 peripheral blood samples, which came from under 50 ophthalmopathy, around 75 hyperthyroidism and roughly 17 progressor patients.

Trimming takes 8 bases from V and 4 bases from J, and the germline ends sit 17 bases apart. The CDR3 contains 14 residues, cysteine and phenylalanine counted. The read is trimmed to its CDR3 DNA, 42 bases read in frame from base 1. CDR1 is given as SGHAT and CDR2 as FQNNGV, both from the germline V gene. Amplification of TCR beta CDR3 regions was carried out from RNA transcripts. The first round of RT-PCR for the TCR CDR3 was performed with the HTBI primer set and the Qiagen OneStep RT-PCR kit. Libraries were constructed in a second round of multiplex PCR, after which size selection and purification were performed. The libraries were sequenced on an Illumina HiSeq2000 using paired-end 100 bp reads. In the original analysis: SOAPnuke was used to process the raw data, removing reads that contained adapters or uncalled bases, had a mean Phred below 15, or lacked an exact match to the constant primer or identifier. COPE v1.2.5 was used to merge high-quality paired reads, and clonotypes were defined as unique nucleotide sequences. MiTCR v1.1 was used to align the clonotypes against IMGT TRBV, TRBD and TRBJ reference segments. The analysis was restricted to V-J combinations with a frequency above 0.0001, which together covered 99% to 99.2% of the repertoires. The TCS score was defined as the ratio of F50 (clonal expansion) to E x V (chaos), calculated using BLOSUM62-based TCRdist between CDR3 peptides within each V-J. Welch's t-statistics and random forest reduced around 520 V-J features to 10 to 15, which were used in a naive Bayes classifier (R e1071). TCRdb applied fastp at Q25 and MiXCR to the public reads, then kept only in-frame beta chains. One record per CDR3 amino acid sequence lists the most common genes and DNA. The V and J calls and clone size are TCRdb's, not the authors'. A total of around 600,000 distinct CDR3 sequences appear in this sample, 14% of them only once. In total, the top ten clones hold around 7% of the sample.

Ophthalmopathy patients had moderately to severely active disease, with a Clinical Activity Score of 3 or more, a NOSPECS grade of 4 or more, and a disease duration of less than 3 months. The study excluded patients with uncontrolled infections, other autoimmune diseases, pregnancy or lactation. Clinical symptoms, serum thyroxine and TRAb, thyroid ultrasound, and orbital computed tomography formed the basis for the diagnoses. Ficoll-Paque density gradient centrifugation was used to isolate PBMCs from under 11 ml of fresh peripheral blood. Total RNA was extracted using Trizol reagent, and RNA quality was assessed on an Agilent 2100 Bioanalyzer. Findings and caveats that apply to the study as a whole: In cross-validation, a model built on a 13 V-J signature told ophthalmopathy apart from stable hyperthyroidism with 87.88% sensitivity and roughly 83% specificity, and in testing the same model reached 80%/75%. Most expanded thyroid clonotypes (frequency above 0.001) were also detected in blood, a finding suggesting that blood repertoires may reflect thyroid immune responses. In validation, the model predicted progression to ophthalmopathy with about 71% sensitivity and around 72% specificity, a median of about 6.7 months before onset. No statistical method was used to set the sample size in advance, and investigators knew the group allocation.

The chain was built from TRBV11-2 and TRBJ2-5; the D gene cannot be resolved reliably. The sequenced sample was blood. This sequence originates from a woman aged 18-29 years with Graves' ophthalmopathy. CDR3 loop: CASDLNGGRETQYF. The DNA sequence reads TGTGCCAGCGATCTGAATGGTGGAAGAGAGACCCAGTACTTC.